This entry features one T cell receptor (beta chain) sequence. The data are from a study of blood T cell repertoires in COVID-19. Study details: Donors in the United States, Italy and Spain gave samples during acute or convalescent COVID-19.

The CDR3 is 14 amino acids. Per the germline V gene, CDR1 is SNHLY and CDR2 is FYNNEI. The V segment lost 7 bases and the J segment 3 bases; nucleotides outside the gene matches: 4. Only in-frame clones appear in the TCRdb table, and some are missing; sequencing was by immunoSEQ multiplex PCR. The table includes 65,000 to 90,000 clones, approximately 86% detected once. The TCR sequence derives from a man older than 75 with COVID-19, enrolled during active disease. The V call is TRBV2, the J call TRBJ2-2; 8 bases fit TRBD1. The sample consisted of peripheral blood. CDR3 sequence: CASTLTGDTGELFF. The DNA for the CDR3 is TGTGCCAGCACCCTGACAGGGGACACCGGGGAGCTGTTTTTT.